This is a list of T cell receptor beta chains from one sample in a study of blood T cell repertoires in COVID-19. Sequenced by immunoSEQ multiplex PCR; TCRdb stores in-frame clones only, minus some. The table records roughly 160,000 clones, about 86% of them present only once. The sample comprised peripheral blood. The receptors come from a man aged 50-60 years with active or convalescent COVID-19. Each CDR3 is given with its conserved first and last residue. A D gene is named only where the DNA matches it firmly. The size field is filled for only some rows; it gives once, few, many or a size class.

D gene,J gene,V gene,CDR3 length,clone size,CDR3 protein,CDR3 DNA
TRBD1,TRBJ1-5,TRBV19,12,-,CASSTQQGRRHF,TGTGCCAGTAGTACCCAACAGGGGAGGAGGCATTTT
-,TRBJ2-1,TRBV5-4,15,-,CASSLAGFSYNEQFF,TGTGCCAGCAGCTTGGCAGGATTCTCCTACAATGAGCAGTTCTTC
TRBD1,TRBJ2-7,TRBV25-1,16,-,CASSEWETGKSYEQYF,TGTGCCAGCAGTGAATGGGAGACAGGGAAATCCTACGAGCAGTACTTC
-,TRBJ2-5,TRBV2,12,-,CASRPFRETQYF,TGTGCCAGCAGGCCATTTCGGGAGACCCAGTACTTC
-,TRBJ1-1,TRBV4-1,16,-,CASSQTTDHMNTEAFF,TGCGCCAGCAGTCAAACGACAGACCATATGAACACTGAAGCTTTCTTT
-,TRBJ2-3,TRBV10-2,14,-,CASSYLARTDTQYF,TGCGCCAGCAGTTATTTAGCAAGGACAGATACGCAGTATTTT
TRBD2,TRBJ2-3,TRBV14,12,many,CASSLAGDTQYF,TGTGCCAGCAGCCTAGCGGGGGATACGCAGTATTTT
-,TRBJ2-7,TRBV6-4,17,-,CASSDSGQGPRGYEQYF,TGTGCCAGCAGTGACTCAGGACAAGGCCCAAGGGGCTACGAGCAGTACTTC
-,TRBJ2-2,TRBV10-3,15,-,CAISAAAANTGELFF,TGTGCCATCAGTGCCGCGGCAGCGAACACCGGGGAGCTGTTTTTT
-,TRBJ2-1,TRBV9,17,-,CASSVGPSRAEYNEQFF,TGTGCCAGCAGCGTAGGTCCGAGTCGAGCGGAGTACAATGAGCAGTTCTTC
-,TRBJ1-1,TRBV11-3,14,-,CASSFRQTNTEAFF,TGTGCCAGCAGCTTCCGACAAACGAACACTGAAGCTTTCTTT